Following are 30 T cell receptor beta chains from one sample sequenced in a study of vaccination and CD4 T cells after COVID-19. Treatment: approximately nine-day PBMC culture with coronavirus spike peptide pools or control peptides (ViraFEST assay). Antigens of these TCRs are unknown. Sequencing of DNA taken from cultured CD4+ T cells relied on the Oncomine TCR Beta short-read assay. TCRdb used MiXCR to reprocess the PCR reads, holding one entry per CDR3 protein. There are 20,000 to 25,000 distinct CDR3 sequences in the sample; 43% occur only once, and around an eighth lies in the top ten. What was sequenced was CD4+ T cells from blood, cultured in vitro. The receptors shown here come from a human donor who had recovered from COVID-19.

The V call is TRBV28, the J call TRBJ2-7; 9 positions agree with TRBD1. With V trimmed by 6 bases and J by 5 bases, 14 bases remained unmatched. CDR3 length: 16 amino acids. In germline, CDR1 is MDHEN, CDR2 SYDVKM. CDR3 DNA: TGTGCCAGCAGCACGATATGGGACAGGGTTTGGGACGAGCAGTACTTC. Protein: CASSTIWDRVWDEQYF.

This clonotype was seen more than once but under ten times. The V call is TRBV5-6, the J call TRBJ1-1, with a possible D match to TRBD1 (6 bases). CDR1 is SGHDT and CDR2 is YYEEEE in the germline V gene. The length of the CDR3 is 14 residues. Trimming cost V 4 bases and J 10 bases, with 20 bases left between them. The DNA of the CDR3 is TGTGCCAGCAGCAGCTTCGGTCCGGGGGCTCGAGCTTTCTTT. Its translation is CASSSFGPGARAFF.

The rearrangement joins TRBV6-1 to TRBJ1-2; possibly TRBD1 for D (5 bases). The CDR3 extends over 14 amino acids. V was trimmed by 4 bases and J by 4 bases, leaving 13 bases between them. CDR1 is MNHNS and CDR2 is SASEGT in the germline V gene. CDR3 coding DNA: TGTGCCAGCAGTGGGGCGGGGGGATTCTATGGCTACACCTTC. Translated, it gives CASSGAGGFYGYTF.

This clonotype was picked up a small number of times. The chain recombines TRBV7-2 with TRBJ2-2, with D uncertain. The length of the CDR3 is 13 residues. Trimming removed 1 base from V and 4 bases from J, with 4 bases in between. CDR1 and CDR2 from the germline V gene are SGHTA and FQGNSA. The CDR3 DNA reads as TGTGCCAGCAGCTTAGAACGCACCGGGGAGCTGTTTTTT. It yields the protein CASSLERTGELFF. Filled out from reference TRBV7-2 and TRBJ2-2, the complete variable domain reads GAGVSQSPSNKVTEKGKDVELRCDPISGHTALYWYRQSLGQGLEFLIYFQGNSAPDKSGLPSDRFSAERTGGSVSTLTIQRTQQEDSAVYLCASSLERTGELFFGEGSRLTVL.

The V and J genes are TRBV20-1 and TRBJ1-2; 10 bases match TRBD1. There are 15 residues in the CDR3. V was clipped by 2 bases and J by 5 bases; unmatched bases: 8. Germline CDR1 reads DFQATT; CDR2 reads SNEGSKA (reference sequence). The CDR3 coding sequence is TGCAGTGCTAGACCTCGGGACAGGGGCCGGTATGGCTACACCTTC. Translated, it gives CSARPRDRGRYGYTF.

This clonotype was recorded once. The genes are TRBV11-3 and TRBJ2-7; D is ambiguous. From germline, CDR1 is SGHNT and CDR2 YENEEA. The CDR3 sequence is 12 residues long. Trimming shortened V by 6 bases and J by 8 bases, and 14 bases separated the two germline ends. The CDR3 DNA reads TGTGCCAGCAGGAGATTGGCCGGTCAGCAGTACTTC. Amino acid sequence: CASRRLAGQQYF.

The chain uses TRBV20-1 and TRBJ2-7; TRBD2 matches 7 bases. The germline V gene has CDR1 DFQATT and CDR2 SNEGSKA (reference sequence). The CDR3 spans 15 residues. The trim removed 0 bases at V and 5 bases at J, leaving 10 bases unmatched. The CDR3 DNA reads as TGCAGTGCTAGAGATCCTGCGGGAGAGCTGAACGAGCAGTACTTC. This codes for CSARDPAGELNEQYF.

This clonotype appeared a few times. V usage is TRBV5-1 and J usage is TRBJ2-2; D gene ambiguous. Germline V gene sequence: CDR1 SGHRS, CDR2 YFSETQ. V was pared by 0 bases and J by 3 bases, with 9 bases between. CDR3 length equals 15 residues. DNA of the CDR3: TGCGCCAGCAGCTTGGTTAGTGGGGACACCGGGGAGCTGTTTTTT. It encodes CASSLVSGDTGELFF.

A few counts support this clonotype. The rearrangement uses TRBV10-3 and TRBJ2-7; 8 bases align to TRBD1. The CDR3 has 16 amino acids. The germline gives CDR1 ENHRY, CDR2 SYGVKD. Unmatched junction bases numbered 13, after V lost 5 bases and J lost 4 bases. Here the CDR3 DNA reads TGTGCCATCAGTCGTCCCCCGGGACAGGACGGGTACGAGCAGTACTTC. Translating it yields CAISRPPGQDGYEQYF.

In this sample, this clonotype turned up a few times. The J gene is TRBJ2-2, the V gene TRBV20-1; D is possibly TRBD2 (7 bases). CDR3 size: 15 residues. Germline lookup yields CDR1 DFQATT and CDR2 SNEGSKA (reference sequence). V lost 3 bases, J lost 3 bases, and 14 bases lay in between. CDR3 DNA: TGCAGTGCTAGGGCCGGGGGGCCGGACACCGGGGAGCTGTTTTTT. Its protein is CSARAGGPDTGELFF.

In this sample, this clonotype turned up a few times. The chain couples TRBV5-1 to TRBJ2-3; 16 bases line up with TRBD2. From germline, CDR1 is SGHRS and CDR2 YFSETQ. The V and J ends lost 5 bases and 7 bases, in that order; junction bases with no gene match: 7. CDR3 size: 16 residues. CDR3 sequence: CASSPGLAGGLHTQYF. The CDR3 DNA reads as TGCGCCAGCAGTCCGGGACTAGCGGGGGGGCTACATACGCAGTATTTT.

The CDR3 nucleotides read TGTGCCAGTGGCAGTCGGCCATCCTACGAGCAGTACTTC. Its translation: CASGSRPSYEQYF. The chain employs TRBV6-1 and TRBJ2-7; no firm D call. CDR3 size: 13 residues. V was shortened by 9 bases and J by 1 base, with 13 bases between the two germline ends. The germline gives CDR1 MNHNS, CDR2 SASEGT.

The chain carries TRBV4-2 and TRBJ2-5, with 16 bases fitting TRBD2. CDR3 length equals 17 residues. The ends lost 4 bases at V and 1 base at J; junction bases unmatched: 3. The germline gives CDR1 LGHNA, CDR2 YNFKEQ. The CDR3 region has the DNA TGTGCCAGCAGCCCCGGGACTAGCGGGGGGGCCCAAGAGACCCAGTACTTC. Its translation: CASSPGTSGGAQETQYF.

The rearrangement uses TRBV7-9 and TRBJ2-7; maybe TRBD2 (5 bases). Per the germline V gene, CDR1 is SEHNR and CDR2 is FQNEAQ (reference sequence). With 6 bases removed from V and 0 bases from J, the gap between germline ends came to 18 bases. The CDR3 runs to 16 residues. Here the CDR3 reads CASSRDGLTSSYEQYF. The CDR3 DNA follows: TGTGCCAGCAGTCGTGACGGACTCACAAGCTCCTACGAGCAGTACTTC.

The chain is built from TRBV9 and TRBJ2-3, with 9 bases matching TRBD2. This CDR3 is 15 amino acids long. Trimming at V came to 4 bases and at J to 2 bases, leaving 5 bases not matched to a gene. The germline V gene has CDR1 SGDLS and CDR2 YYNGEE. The CDR3 sequence: CASSFSGGTTDTQYF. The CDR3 nucleotides read TGTGCCAGCAGCTTTAGCGGGGGCACCACAGATACGCAGTATTTT. The full variable domain, in which reference TRBV9 and TRBJ2-3 provide the parts outside the CDR3, is DSGVTQTPKHLITATGQRVTLRCSPRSGDLSVYWYQQSLDQGLQFLIQYYNGEERAKGNILERFSAQQFPDLHSELNLSSLELGDSALYFCASSFSGGTTDTQYFGPGTRLTVL.

The chain employs TRBV19 and TRBJ1-3, with D perhaps TRBD1 (6 bases). The CDR3 runs 17 residues. V was pared by 5 bases and J by 0 bases, with 17 bases between. CDR1 is LNHDA, CDR2 SQIVND, per germline (reference sequence). The CDR3 DNA sequence: TGTGCCAGTAGTTCGGCGACAGGACGGCTCTCTGGAAACACCATATATTTT. It yields the protein CASSSATGRLSGNTIYF.

In its sample, this clonotype was seen a few times. The chain links TRBV6-1 to TRBJ1-2, with D perhaps matching TRBD1 (6 bases). Trimming stripped 6 bases from V and 7 bases from J, with 15 bases between. The CDR3 covers 13 residues. Germline V gene lookup returns CDR1 MNHNS and CDR2 SASEGT. CDR3 protein: CASSQGGRGGYTF. DNA for the CDR3: TGTGCCAGCAGCCAAGGGGGGCGTGGTGGCTACACCTTC.

The chain uses TRBV11-2 and TRBJ2-5; D gene unclear. Germline V lookup: CDR1 SGHAT, CDR2 FQNNGV. The V end was cut by 3 bases, the J end by 7 bases, with 9 bases between. CDR3 length: 12 residues. The chain's CDR3 is CASSFRSRTQYF. CDR3 coding DNA: TGTGCCAGCAGCTTTAGGTCGAGGACCCAGTACTTC. The full variable domain, rest sourced from reference TRBV11-2 and TRBJ2-5, is EAGVAQSPRYKIIEKRQSVAFWCNPISGHATLYWYQQILGQGPKLLIQFQNNGVVDDSQLPKDRFSAERLKGVDSTLKIQPAKLEDSAVYLCASSFRSRTQYFGPGTRLLVL.

Only a few counts were recorded for this clonotype. The chain links TRBV20-1 to TRBJ2-3; D is uncertain. The CDR3 has 13 amino acids. Germline CDR1 and CDR2: DFQATT and SNEGSKA (reference sequence). V shed 6 bases and J shed 5 bases, with 15 bases lying between them. For the CDR3, the DNA is TGCAGTGCGCTCGACTCGATAGGAGATACGCAGTATTTT. Its protein product is CSALDSIGDTQYF.

This clonotype was detected only a few times. The genes are TRBV20-1 and TRBJ2-7; D uncertain. The germline gives CDR1 DFQATT, CDR2 SNEGSKA (reference sequence). This CDR3 region has 12 residues. The CDR3 DNA follows: TGCAGCGCAAGGACGCCTTCCTACGAGCAGTACTTC. Translation: CSARTPSYEQYF.

This clonotype has just a few counts. V usage is TRBV27 and J usage is TRBJ2-3; either TRBD1 or TRBD2 may supply D (6 bases each). The CDR3 spans 14 residues. The V gene lost 8 bases and the J gene lost 2 bases, with 14 bases spanning the gap. Germline V gives CDR1 MNHEY, CDR2 SMNVEV (reference sequence). The CDR3 here is CASAYGGPTDTQYF. DNA of the CDR3: TGTGCCAGCGCCTACGGGGGCCCCACAGATACGCAGTATTTT.

V gene TRBV6-2 or TRBV6-3 combines with J gene TRBJ2-1, with 7 bases aligning to TRBD2. This CDR3 has 20 residues. The V and J ends lost 0 bases and 3 bases, in that order; junction bases with no gene match: 17. Germline V gives CDR1 MNHEY, CDR2 SVGEGT. CDR3 sequence reads: CASSYSIARRRRERYNEQFF. In DNA, the CDR3 is TGTGCCAGCAGTTACTCGATTGCACGTAGGCGGCGGGAGCGCTACAATGAGCAGTTCTTC.

As concerns this clonotype: Its ends do not fully match the called genes, so a read error is possible. The DNA for the CDR3 is TGTGCTAGCAGCCCTAGCGGGAAAGGCACCGGGGAGCTGTTTTTT. It codes for CASSPSGKGTGELFF. This sequence joins TRBV7-7 and TRBJ2-2, with 9 bases lining up with TRBD2. The CDR3 has 15 residues. Germline lookup yields CDR1 SSHAT and CDR2 FNYEAQ (reference sequence).

The chain carries TRBV29-1 and TRBJ2-3; the D gene is possibly TRBD1 (7 bases). V lost 4 bases to trimming and J lost 6 bases, with 14 bases between them. Germline V gene sequence: CDR1 SQVTM, CDR2 ANQGSEA. The CDR3 extends over 13 amino acids. The DNA of the CDR3 is TGCAGCGTTGTATCAGGGGGGCGGGATACGCAGTATTTT. Its translation: CSVVSGGRDTQYF.

In its sample, this clonotype was seen a few times. This rearrangement joins TRBV19 to TRBJ2-3; 7 positions match TRBD2. Germline-derived CDR1 and CDR2 are LNHDA and SQIVND (reference sequence). The CDR3 loop spans 16 amino acids. V lost 5 bases to trimming and J lost 2 bases; unmatched junction nucleotides: 10. The CDR3 sequence: CASSPFFSGLTDTQYF. CDR3 in DNA: TGTGCCAGTAGTCCCTTTTTTAGCGGGCTCACAGATACGCAGTATTTT.

CDR3 sequence: CASCPRAGANGELFF. Written as DNA, the CDR3 is TGTGCCAGCTGTCCCCGAGCGGGAGCAAACGGGGAGCTGTTTTTT. The V and J genes are TRBV27 and TRBJ2-2, with TRBD2 matching 8 bases. The CDR3 spans 15 residues. CDR1 and CDR2 from the germline V gene are MNHEY and SMNVEV (reference sequence). With 8 bases clipped from V and 7 bases from J, the junction kept 12 bases outside the gene matches.

CDR3 protein: CASGLGLSTDTQYF. Written as DNA, the CDR3 is TGTGCCAGCGGATTGGGACTTAGCACAGATACGCAGTATTTT. The chain has TRBV2 and TRBJ2-3, with D perhaps matching TRBD2 (6 bases). The V and J ends lost 8 bases and 0 bases respectively, with 12 bases between them. Germline V gene lookup returns CDR1 SNHLY and CDR2 FYNNEI. The CDR3 extends over 14 amino acids.

The V gene is TRBV18, the J gene TRBJ2-1; D is unclear. The V and J ends lost 3 bases and 0 bases respectively, with 12 bases between them. There are 16 residues in the CDR3. CDR1 is KGHSH and CDR2 is LQKENI in the germline V gene. The CDR3 is CASSPYAPSSYNEQFF. The CDR3, as DNA: TGTGCCAGCTCACCCTACGCACCCAGCTCCTACAATGAGCAGTTCTTC.

The J gene is TRBJ2-1, the V gene TRBV10-1; unclear D gene. The CDR3 is 15 residues long. CDR1 WNHNN and CDR2 SYGVQD come from the germline V gene (reference sequence). The ends were cut back, 3 bases at V and 2 bases at J, with 11 bases in the middle. CDR3 amino acids: CASSEHSVPYNEQFF. The CDR3 DNA reads TGCGCCAGCAGTGAACATTCAGTCCCCTACAATGAGCAGTTCTTC.

The J gene is TRBJ1-3, the V gene TRBV6-1; the match to TRBD1 covers 9 bases. The V segment lost 6 bases and the J segment 2 bases; nucleotides outside the gene matches: 5. This CDR3 region has 15 residues. Looked up from germline, CDR1 is MNHNS and CDR2 is SASEGT. DNA for the CDR3: TGTGCCAGCAGCCGGGGGACAGGGACTGGAAACACCATATATTTT. It translates to CASSRGTGTGNTIYF.